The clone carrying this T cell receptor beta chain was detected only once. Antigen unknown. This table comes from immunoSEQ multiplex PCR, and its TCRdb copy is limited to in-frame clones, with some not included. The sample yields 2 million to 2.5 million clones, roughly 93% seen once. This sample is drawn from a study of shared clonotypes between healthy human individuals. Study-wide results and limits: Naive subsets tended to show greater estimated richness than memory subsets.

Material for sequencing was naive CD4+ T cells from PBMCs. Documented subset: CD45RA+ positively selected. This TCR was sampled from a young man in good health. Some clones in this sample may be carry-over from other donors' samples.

In nucleotides, the CDR3 is TGTGCCAGCAGCGAAGGGACAGGGGTCGCCTACGAGCAGTACTTC. It encodes CASSEGTGVAYEQYF. The rearrangement links TRBV7-8 to TRBJ2-7, with 10 bases matching TRBD1. V lost 5 bases, J lost 2 bases, and 6 bases stayed unmatched. This CDR3 is built from 15 residues. CDR1 and CDR2 from the germline V gene are SGHVS and FQNEAQ. The full variable domain, in which reference TRBV7-8 and TRBJ2-7 provide the parts outside the CDR3, is GAGVSQSPRYKVAKRGQDVALRCDPISGHVSLFWYQQALGQGPEFLTYFQNEAQLDKSGLPSDRFFAERPEGSVSTLKIQRTQQEDSAVYLCASSEGTGVAYEQYFGPGTRLTVT.